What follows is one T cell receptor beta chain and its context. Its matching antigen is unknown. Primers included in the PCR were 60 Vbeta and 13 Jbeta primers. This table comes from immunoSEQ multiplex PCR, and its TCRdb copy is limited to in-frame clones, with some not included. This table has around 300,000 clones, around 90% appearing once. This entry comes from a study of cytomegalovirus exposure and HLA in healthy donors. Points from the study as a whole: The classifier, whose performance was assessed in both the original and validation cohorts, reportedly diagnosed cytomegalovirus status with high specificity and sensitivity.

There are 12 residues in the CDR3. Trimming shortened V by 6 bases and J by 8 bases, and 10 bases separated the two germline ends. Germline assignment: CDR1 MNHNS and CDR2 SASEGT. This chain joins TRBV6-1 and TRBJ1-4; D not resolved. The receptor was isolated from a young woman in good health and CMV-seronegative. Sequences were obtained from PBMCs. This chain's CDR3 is CASRGTGEKLFF. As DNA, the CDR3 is TGTGCCAGCAGGGGAACGGGGGAAAAACTGTTTTTT.